In this sample, the clone carrying this T cell receptor beta chain turned up once. Its target is unknown. Germline CDR1 is LGHNA and CDR2 is YNFKEQ. This CDR3 has 16 amino acids. The V end was cut by 7 bases, the J end by 0 bases, with 13 bases between. This sample is drawn from a study of glioma-infiltrating T cells. Study details: Low-grade gliomas were grade II; glioblastomas were grade IV at initial diagnosis. Blood libraries targeted about 4- to 11-fold coverage of about one million T cells.

Amplification of TCR alpha and beta CDR3 regions from RNA used iRepertoire nested multiplex PCR. TCRdb processed the multiplex PCR reads anew with MiXCR; each CDR3 protein has one entry. The table includes a few hundred thousand distinct CDR3 sequences, 35% to 45% detected once. Findings of the study overall: A blood CDR3 motif signature was depleted in highly divergent patients. Tissue-blood divergence was below expectation in non-neoplastic patients, above in gliomas.

Sequenced input: glioma tissue, nonneoplastic brain tissue, or PBMCs (not recorded which). The chain uses TRBV4-2 and TRBJ2-6; D remains ambiguous. This TCR was recovered from a human donor with low-grade glioma or glioblastoma, undergoing nonglioma brain surgery, or in good health (not recorded which). In nucleotides, the CDR3 is TGTGCCAGCATCCCCCAACGAATCTCTGGGGCCAACGTCCTGACTTTC. It codes for CASIPQRISGANVLTF.